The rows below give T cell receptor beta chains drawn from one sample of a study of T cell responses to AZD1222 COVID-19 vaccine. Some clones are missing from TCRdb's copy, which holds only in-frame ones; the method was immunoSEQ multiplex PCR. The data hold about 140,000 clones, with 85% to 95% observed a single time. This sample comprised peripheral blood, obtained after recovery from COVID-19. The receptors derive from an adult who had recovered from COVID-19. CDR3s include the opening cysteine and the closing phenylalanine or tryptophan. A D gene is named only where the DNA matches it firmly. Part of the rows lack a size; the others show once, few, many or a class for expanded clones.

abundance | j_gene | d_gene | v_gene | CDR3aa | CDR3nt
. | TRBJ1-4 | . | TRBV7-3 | CASSPTGNSEKLFF | TGTGCCAGCAGCCCAACAGGTAATAGTGAAAAACTGTTTTTT
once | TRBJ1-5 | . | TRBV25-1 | CASSEWIPMSSNQPQHF | TGTGCCAGCAGTGAATGGATACCGATGAGTAGCAATCAGCCCCAGCATTTT
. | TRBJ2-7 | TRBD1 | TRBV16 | CASSRWDRGHEQYF | TGTGCCAGCAGCCGGTGGGACAGGGGCCACGAGCAGTACTTC
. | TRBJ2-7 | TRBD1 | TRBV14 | CASSQGQGPYEQYF | TGTGCCAGCAGCCAAGGACAGGGTCCATACGAGCAGTACTTC
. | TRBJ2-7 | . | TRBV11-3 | CASSLGGDSYEQYF | TGTGCCAGCAGCTTGGGGGGTGACTCCTACGAGCAGTACTTC
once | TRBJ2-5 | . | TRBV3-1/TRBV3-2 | CASSQGLARQETQYF | TGTGCCAGCAGCCAAGGCCTAGCCCGGCAAGAGACCCAGTACTTC
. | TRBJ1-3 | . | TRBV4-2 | CASSQELSRGGGNTIYF | TGTGCCAGCAGCCAAGAGCTGTCGAGGGGCGGTGGAAACACCATATATTTT
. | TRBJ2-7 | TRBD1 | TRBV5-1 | CASSLGTEFYEQYF | TGCGCCAGCAGCTTAGGGACAGAGTTCTACGAGCAGTACTTC
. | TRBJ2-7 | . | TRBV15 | CATSRDPGFSYEQYF | TGTGCCACCAGCAGAGACCCGGGATTCTCCTACGAGCAGTACTTC
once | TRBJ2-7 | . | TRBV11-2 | CASSLEVDFYEQYF | TGTGCCAGCAGCTTGGAAGTGGACTTCTACGAGCAGTACTTC
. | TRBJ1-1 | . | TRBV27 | CASRPRGGKNTEAFF | TGTGCCAGCAGGCCTCGGGGAGGGAAGAACACTGAAGCTTTCTTT
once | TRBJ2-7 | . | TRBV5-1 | CASSLSGTQYEQYF | TGCGCCAGCAGCTTGTCCGGGACACAATACGAGCAGTACTTC
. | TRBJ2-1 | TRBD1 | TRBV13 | CASSAGTGGSYNEQFF | TGTGCCAGCAGCGCCGGGACAGGGGGATCCTACAATGAGCAGTTCTTC
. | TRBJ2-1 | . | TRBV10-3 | CAISESKLTYNEQFF | TGTGCCATCAGTGAGTCGAAGCTTACCTACAATGAGCAGTTCTTC
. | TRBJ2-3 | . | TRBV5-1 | CATGEGYTDTQYF | TGCGCCACTGGAGAGGGCTACACAGATACGCAGTATTTT